This T cell receptor beta chain was captured by sequencing in a study of CD8+CD57+ T cells in acquired aplastic anemia. The overall study: Sorted CD4+ plus CD8+ cells gave DNA averaging about 3 ug. In CD4+ cells, healthy donors produced an average of around 10 million reads.

This clonotype occurred once. Its specificity is not known. One end of the junction fails to match germline, which may point to a read error. Notes on the study in general: A significant difference in CD8+ Simpson's diversity between patients and controls was not found. The study identified 25 to 30 CD8+ CDR3 sequences shared by patients and controls.

The TCR beta profiling, which covered VDJ combination and CDR3 sequence, was carried out using genomic DNA as the template. TCRdb re-analysed the reads in MiXCR, keeping a single row per CDR3 protein. Found here are 65,000 to 85,000 distinct CDR3 sequences, almost 55% of them singletons; the top ten hold about 8%. The sequencing sample was made of sorted CD4+, CD8+, or CD8+CD57+ T cells (not recorded which) from PBMCs. The TCR originated in a human donor in good health, serving as a control.

The CDR3 DNA reads TGTGCCAGCAGCTTAGCACAGGGCACCGGGGAGCTGTTTTTT. It is translated as CASSLAQGTGELFF. This rearrangement joins TRBV12-3 or TRBV12-4 to TRBJ2-2; TRBD1 might be the D (6 bases). The CDR3 is 14 residues long.